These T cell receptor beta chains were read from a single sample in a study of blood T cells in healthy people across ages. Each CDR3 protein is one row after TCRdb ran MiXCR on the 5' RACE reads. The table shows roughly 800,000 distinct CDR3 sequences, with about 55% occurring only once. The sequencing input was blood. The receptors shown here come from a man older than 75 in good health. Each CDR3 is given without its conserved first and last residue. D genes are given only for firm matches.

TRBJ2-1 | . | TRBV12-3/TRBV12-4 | ASSLDFSEQF
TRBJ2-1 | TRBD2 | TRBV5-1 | ASSLVAGAYNEQY
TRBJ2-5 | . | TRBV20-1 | SAQDSGAPQETQY
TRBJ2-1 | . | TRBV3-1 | ASTLTANNEQF
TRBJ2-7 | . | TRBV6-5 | ASSYSRGSSYEQY
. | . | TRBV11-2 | ASSSPSGLRNIQY
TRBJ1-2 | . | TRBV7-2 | ASSLGLIQAVYGYT
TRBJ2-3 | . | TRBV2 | ASSAPPPGLDTQY
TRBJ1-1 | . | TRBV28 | ASSGWGDTEAF
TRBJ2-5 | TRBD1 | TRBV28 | ASSRDRVLETQY
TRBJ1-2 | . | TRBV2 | ASSEMTLTNYGYT
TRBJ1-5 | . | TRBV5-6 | ASSLGGTLDQPQH
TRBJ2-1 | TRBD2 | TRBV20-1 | SSSSGRGPHNEQF
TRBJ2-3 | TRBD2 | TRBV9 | ASSVGLAGFTDTQY
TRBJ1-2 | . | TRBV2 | ASSEGEYYGYT
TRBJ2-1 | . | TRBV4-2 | ASSQRDFSYNEQF
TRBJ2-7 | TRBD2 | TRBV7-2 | ASSSLAGGAYEQY
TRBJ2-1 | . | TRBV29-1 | SVEQTHSYNEQF
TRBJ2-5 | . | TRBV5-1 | ASSSAGQPGEQY
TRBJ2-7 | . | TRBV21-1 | ASGTGYYEQY
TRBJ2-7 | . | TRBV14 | ASSQDFKGRAGGNEQY
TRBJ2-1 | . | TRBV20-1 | SARDAAGLWGNEQF